A selection of T cell receptor beta chains follows, all from one sample in a study of identical twins. TCRdb re-derived calls from the 5' RACE reads in MiXCR, one entry per CDR3 protein. The repertoire holds about 500,000 distinct CDR3 sequences, about 13% seen once, with approximately 1% in the top ten. These records were also assigned to another study, of yellow fever vaccine responses in identical twins.

Sequenced material: CD4+ T cells sorted from blood. The receptors originated from a woman under 30 in good health. Each CDR3 is given with its conserved first and last residue. Fields, in order: D gene, J gene, clone size, V gene, CDR3 protein. The D gene is left open where the match is weak. The listing skips clone size in some rows; elsewhere it reads once, few, many or a size class.

>-|TRBJ2-3|-|TRBV7-9
CASSFGAPDTQYF
>TRBD1|TRBJ2-1|few|TRBV4-2
CASSQGRVQGGIDEQFF
>TRBD2|TRBJ2-5|-|TRBV12-3/TRBV12-4
CASSFLGGGLGETQYF
>-|TRBJ2-7|few|TRBV3-1
CASSQEGLGGTYEQYF
>-|TRBJ2-2|many|TRBV10-3
CAISEGRNTGELFF
>-|TRBJ2-7|-|TRBV27
CASSSREPSGITPYEQYF
>-|TRBJ2-6|few|TRBV5-1
CASSLHQTTSGANVLTF
>TRBD1|TRBJ1-1|-|TRBV10-3
CAISEFGTGATEAFF
>-|TRBJ2-6|-|TRBV15
CATQGSVKGANVLTF
>-|TRBJ2-2|few|TRBV9
CASSVGQTTGELFF
>TRBD2|TRBJ2-5|few|TRBV18
CASSRASGTQETQYF
>TRBD2|TRBJ2-7|many|TRBV7-2
CASSEGLAGVYEQYF
>TRBD1|TRBJ2-2|-|TRBV20-1
CSAWAGGLGGELFF
>TRBD2|TRBJ2-5|-|TRBV29-1
CSVYGLAGETQYF
>-|TRBJ2-3|many|TRBV20-1
CSAAPRPDTQYF
>TRBD2|TRBJ2-1|-|TRBV7-9
CASILAGGRNEQFF